This T cell receptor beta chain was obtained from a study of shared clonotypes between healthy human individuals. Study results and limitations: Among the subsets, naive ones generally showed larger estimated richness than memory ones.

The sorted-subset replicate PCRs were given around 0.2 ug DNA, which is about 29,000 T cell genomes. The table came from immunoSEQ multiplex PCR; TCRdb's copy has only in-frame clones and leaves some out. The sample has around 700,000 clones; 92% are singletons. Turning to this clone: What it binds is not known.

Trimming pared 6 bases from V and 9 bases from J, leaving 13 bases between. The CDR3 runs 12 residues. Germline V gene data show CDR1 as LGHNT and CDR2 as FRNRAP. Naivety among CD8 cells was defined by CD45RO negativity and positive CCR7 selection, thereby excluding terminally differentiated effector memory CD45RA+ cells. Recent acute infections and vaccinations were absent in the healthy HIV-negative adult donors. This clonotype was obtained from a young man in good health. Sequenced input: naive CD8+ T cells sorted from blood. The chain employs TRBV12-5 and TRBJ2-3; D not certain. The CDR3 DNA follows: TGTGCTAGTGGGGGAACTCGAGACACGCAGTATTTT. Translating it yields CASGGTRDTQYF.